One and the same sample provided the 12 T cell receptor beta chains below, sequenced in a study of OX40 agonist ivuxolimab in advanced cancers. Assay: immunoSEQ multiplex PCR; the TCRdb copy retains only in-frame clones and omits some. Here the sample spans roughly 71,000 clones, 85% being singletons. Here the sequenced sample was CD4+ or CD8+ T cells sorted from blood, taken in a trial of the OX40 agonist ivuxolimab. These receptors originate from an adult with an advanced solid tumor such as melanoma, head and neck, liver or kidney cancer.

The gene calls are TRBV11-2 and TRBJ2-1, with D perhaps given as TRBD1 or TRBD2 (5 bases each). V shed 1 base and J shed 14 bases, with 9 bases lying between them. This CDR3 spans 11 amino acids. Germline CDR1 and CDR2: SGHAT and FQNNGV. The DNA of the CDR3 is TGTGCCAGCAGCTTAGGGGGACCGAAGTTCTTC. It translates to CASSLGGPKFF.

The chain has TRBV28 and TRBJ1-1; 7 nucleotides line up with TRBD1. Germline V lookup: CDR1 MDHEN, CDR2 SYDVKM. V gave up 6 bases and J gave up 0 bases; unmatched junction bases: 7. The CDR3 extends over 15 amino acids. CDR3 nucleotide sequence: TGTGCCAGCAGCAGAGGGGGCTCGGTGAACACTGAAGCTTTCTTT. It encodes CASSRGGSVNTEAFF.

CDR3 loop: CASRESGNTIYF. The DNA of the CDR3 is TGTGCCAGTCGAGAATCTGGAAACACCATATATTTT. The rearrangement joins TRBV6-5 to TRBJ1-3; no clear D. This CDR3 is 12 amino acids long. Germline-derived CDR1 and CDR2 are MNHEY and SVGAGI. V gave up 9 bases and J gave up 1 base, with 7 bases separating them.

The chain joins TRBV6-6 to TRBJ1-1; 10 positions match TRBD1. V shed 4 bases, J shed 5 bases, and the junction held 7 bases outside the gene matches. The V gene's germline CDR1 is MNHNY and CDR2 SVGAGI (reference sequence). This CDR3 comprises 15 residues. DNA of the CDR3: TGTGCCAGCAGTTGGGTGGGGACAGGGGAGACTGAAGCTTTCTTT. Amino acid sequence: CASSWVGTGETEAFF.

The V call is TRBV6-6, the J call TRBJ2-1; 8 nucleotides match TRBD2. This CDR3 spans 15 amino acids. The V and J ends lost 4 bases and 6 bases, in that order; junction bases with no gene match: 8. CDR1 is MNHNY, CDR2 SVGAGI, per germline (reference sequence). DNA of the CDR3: TGTGCCAGCAGTTCTACCGGGACTAGGGGCAATGAGCAGTTCTTC. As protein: CASSSTGTRGNEQFF.

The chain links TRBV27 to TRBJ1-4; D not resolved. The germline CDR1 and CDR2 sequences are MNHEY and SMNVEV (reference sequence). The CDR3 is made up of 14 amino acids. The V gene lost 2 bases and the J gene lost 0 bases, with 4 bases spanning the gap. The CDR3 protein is CASSLGPTNEKLFF. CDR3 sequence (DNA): TGTGCCAGCAGTTTAGGACCAACTAATGAAAAACTGTTTTTT. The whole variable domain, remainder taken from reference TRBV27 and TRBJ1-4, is EAQVTQNPRYLITVTGKKLTVTCSQNMNHEYMSWYRQDPGLGLRQIYYSMNVEVTDKGDVPEGYKVSRKEKRNFPLILESPSPNQTSLYFCASSLGPTNEKLFFGSGTQLSVL.

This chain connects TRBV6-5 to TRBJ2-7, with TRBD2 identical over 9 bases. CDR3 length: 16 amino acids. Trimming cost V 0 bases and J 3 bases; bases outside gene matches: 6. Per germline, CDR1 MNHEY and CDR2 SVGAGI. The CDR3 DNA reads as TGTGCCAGCAGTTACTCGGTAGCGGGAGTAGGCTACGAGCAGTACTTC. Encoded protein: CASSYSVAGVGYEQYF.

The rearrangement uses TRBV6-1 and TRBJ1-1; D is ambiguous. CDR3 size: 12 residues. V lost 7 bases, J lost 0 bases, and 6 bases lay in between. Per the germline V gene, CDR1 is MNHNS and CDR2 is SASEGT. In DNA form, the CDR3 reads TGTGCCAGCAACTGGGTGAACACTGAAGCTTTCTTT. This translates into CASNWVNTEAFF.

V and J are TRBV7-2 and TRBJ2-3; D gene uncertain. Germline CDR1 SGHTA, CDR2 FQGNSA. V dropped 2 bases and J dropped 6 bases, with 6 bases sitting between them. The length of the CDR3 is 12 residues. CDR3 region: CASSLSRDTQYF. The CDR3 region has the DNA TGTGCCAGCAGCTTAAGCCGGGATACGCAGTATTTT. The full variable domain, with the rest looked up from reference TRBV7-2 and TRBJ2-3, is GAGVSQSPSNKVTEKGKDVELRCDPISGHTALYWYRQSLGQGLEFLIYFQGNSAPDKSGLPSDRFSAERTGGSVSTLTIQRTQQEDSAVYLCASSLSRDTQYFGPGTRLTVL.

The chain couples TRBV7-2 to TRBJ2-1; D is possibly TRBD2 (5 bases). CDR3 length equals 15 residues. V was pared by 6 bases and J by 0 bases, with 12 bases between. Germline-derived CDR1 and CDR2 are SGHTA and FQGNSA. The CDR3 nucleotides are TGTGCCAGCAGACAACCGGGATCCTCCTACAATGAGCAGTTCTTC. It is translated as CASRQPGSSYNEQFF.

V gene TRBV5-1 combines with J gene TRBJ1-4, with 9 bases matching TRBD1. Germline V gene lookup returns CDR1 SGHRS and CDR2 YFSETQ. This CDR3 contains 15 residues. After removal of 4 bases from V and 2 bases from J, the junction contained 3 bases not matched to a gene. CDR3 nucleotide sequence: TGCGCCAGCAGCCTCGGACAGGGGACTAATGAAAAACTGTTTTTT. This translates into CASSLGQGTNEKLFF.

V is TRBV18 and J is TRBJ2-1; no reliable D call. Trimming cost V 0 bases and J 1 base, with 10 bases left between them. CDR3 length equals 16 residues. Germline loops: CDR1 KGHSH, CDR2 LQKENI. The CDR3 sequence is CASSPPADWSYNEQFF. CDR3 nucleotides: TGTGCCAGCTCACCACCGGCCGACTGGTCCTACAATGAGCAGTTCTTC.